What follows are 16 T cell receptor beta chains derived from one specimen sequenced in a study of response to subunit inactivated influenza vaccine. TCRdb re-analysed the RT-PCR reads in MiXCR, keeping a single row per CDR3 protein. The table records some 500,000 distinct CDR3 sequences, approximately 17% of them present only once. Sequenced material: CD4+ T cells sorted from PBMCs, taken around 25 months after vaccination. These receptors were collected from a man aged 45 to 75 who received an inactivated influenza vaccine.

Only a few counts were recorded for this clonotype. The CDR3 DNA reads TGTGCCAGCAGCTCGAACCCCCCTAAGGGCAATGAGCAGTTCTTC. It yields the protein CASSSNPPKGNEQFF. The chain couples TRBV5-6 to TRBJ2-1; D not resolved. V was shortened by 3 bases and J by 6 bases, with 16 bases between the two germline ends. This CDR3 contains 15 residues. Per germline, CDR1 SGHDT and CDR2 YYEEEE.

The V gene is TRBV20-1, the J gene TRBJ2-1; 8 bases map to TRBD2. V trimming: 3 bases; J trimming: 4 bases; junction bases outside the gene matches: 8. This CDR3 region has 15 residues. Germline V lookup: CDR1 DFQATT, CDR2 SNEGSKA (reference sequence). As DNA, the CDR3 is TGCAGTGCTAGTCCACCCAGCGGGGGTTACAATGAGCAGTTCTTC. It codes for CSASPPSGGYNEQFF.

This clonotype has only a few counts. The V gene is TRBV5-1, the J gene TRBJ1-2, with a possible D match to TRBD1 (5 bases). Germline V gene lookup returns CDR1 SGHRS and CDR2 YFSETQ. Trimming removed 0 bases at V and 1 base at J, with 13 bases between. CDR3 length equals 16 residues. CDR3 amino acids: CASSLGGTDFNYGYTF. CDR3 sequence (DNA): TGCGCCAGCAGCTTGGGAGGGACCGATTTTAACTATGGCTACACCTTC.

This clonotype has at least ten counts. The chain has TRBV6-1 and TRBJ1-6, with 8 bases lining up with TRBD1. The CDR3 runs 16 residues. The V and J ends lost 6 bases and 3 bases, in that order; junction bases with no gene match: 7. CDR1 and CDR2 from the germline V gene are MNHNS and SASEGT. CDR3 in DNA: TGTGCCAGCAGCCCCGGGACAGGAGACTATAATTCACCCCTCCACTTT. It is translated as CASSPGTGDYNSPLHF.

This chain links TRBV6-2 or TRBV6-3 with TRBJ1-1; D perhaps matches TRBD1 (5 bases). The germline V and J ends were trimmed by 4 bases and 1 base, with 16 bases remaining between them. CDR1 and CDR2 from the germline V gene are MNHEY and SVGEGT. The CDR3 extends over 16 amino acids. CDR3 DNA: TGTGCCAGCAGTTCGGGACGTCAGATCGGGAACACTGAAGCTTTCTTT. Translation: CASSSGRQIGNTEAFF.

CDR3 amino acids: CASSPTRGLAGRLEQFF. In nucleotides, the CDR3 is TGTGCCAGCAGCCCCACACGGGGACTAGCGGGGAGGCTGGAGCAGTTCTTC. The chain links TRBV11-2 to TRBJ2-1; TRBD2 agrees at 13 bases. This CDR3 has 17 amino acids. The V and J ends lost 5 bases and 10 bases, in that order; junction bases with no gene match: 14. Germline V lookup: CDR1 SGHAT, CDR2 FQNNGV. The whole variable domain, remainder taken from reference TRBV11-2 and TRBJ2-1, is EAGVAQSPRYKIIEKRQSVAFWCNPISGHATLYWYQQILGQGPKLLIQFQNNGVVDDSQLPKDRFSAERLKGVDSTLKIQPAKLEDSAVYLCASSPTRGLAGRLEQFFGPGTRLTVL.

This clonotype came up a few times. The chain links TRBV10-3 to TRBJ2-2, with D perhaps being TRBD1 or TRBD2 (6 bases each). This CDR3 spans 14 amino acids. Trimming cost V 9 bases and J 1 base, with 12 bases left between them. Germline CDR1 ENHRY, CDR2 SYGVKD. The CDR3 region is CAIGGGKNTGELFF. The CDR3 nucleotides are TGTGCCATTGGAGGGGGGAAGAACACCGGGGAGCTGTTTTTT.

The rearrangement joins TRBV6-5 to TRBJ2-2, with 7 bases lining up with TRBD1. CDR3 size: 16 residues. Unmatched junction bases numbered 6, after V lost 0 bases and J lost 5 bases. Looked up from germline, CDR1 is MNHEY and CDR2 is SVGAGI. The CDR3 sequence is CASSYSYRGNTGELFF. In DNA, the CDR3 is TGTGCCAGCAGTTACTCGTACAGGGGAAATACCGGGGAGCTGTTTTTT.

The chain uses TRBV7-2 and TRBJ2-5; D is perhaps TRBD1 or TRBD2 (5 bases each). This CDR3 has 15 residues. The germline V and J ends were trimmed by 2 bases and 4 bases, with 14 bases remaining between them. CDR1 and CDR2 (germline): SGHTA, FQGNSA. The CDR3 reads CASSLSGTVIETQYF. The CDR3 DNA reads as TGTGCCAGCAGCTTATCAGGGACGGTAATAGAGACCCAGTACTTC.

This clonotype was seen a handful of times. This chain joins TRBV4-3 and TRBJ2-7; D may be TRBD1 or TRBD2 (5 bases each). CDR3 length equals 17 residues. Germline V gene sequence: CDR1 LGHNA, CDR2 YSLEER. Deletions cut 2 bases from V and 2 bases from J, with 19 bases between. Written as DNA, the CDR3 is TGCGCCAGCAGCCAACGAACCGGGGCAGATACAACCTACGAGCAGTACTTC. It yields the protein CASSQRTGADTTYEQYF.

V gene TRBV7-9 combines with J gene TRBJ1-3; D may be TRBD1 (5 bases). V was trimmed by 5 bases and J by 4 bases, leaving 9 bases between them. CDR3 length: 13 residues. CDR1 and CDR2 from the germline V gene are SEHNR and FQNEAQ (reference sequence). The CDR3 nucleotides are TGTGCCAGCAGCCGGGACTACGGAAACACCATATATTTT. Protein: CASSRDYGNTIYF.

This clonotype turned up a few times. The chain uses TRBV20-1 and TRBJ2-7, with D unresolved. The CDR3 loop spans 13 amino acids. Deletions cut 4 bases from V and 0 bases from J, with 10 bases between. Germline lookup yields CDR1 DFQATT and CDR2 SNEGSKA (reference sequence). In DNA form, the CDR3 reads TGCAGTGCTACAACCGTGGGCTCCTACGAGCAGTACTTC. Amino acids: CSATTVGSYEQYF.

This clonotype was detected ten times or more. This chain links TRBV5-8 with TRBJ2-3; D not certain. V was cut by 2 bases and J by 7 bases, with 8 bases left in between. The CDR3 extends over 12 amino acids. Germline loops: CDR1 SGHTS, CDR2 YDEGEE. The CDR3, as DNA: TGTGCCAGCAGCTTAAAAAGGAATACGCAGTATTTT. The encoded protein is CASSLKRNTQYF.

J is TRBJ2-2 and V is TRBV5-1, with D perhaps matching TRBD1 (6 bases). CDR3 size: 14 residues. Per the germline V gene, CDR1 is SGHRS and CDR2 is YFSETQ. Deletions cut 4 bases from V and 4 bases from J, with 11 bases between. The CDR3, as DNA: TGCGCCAGCAGCGGCGGACAGTTCACCGGGGAGCTGTTTTTT. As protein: CASSGGQFTGELFF.

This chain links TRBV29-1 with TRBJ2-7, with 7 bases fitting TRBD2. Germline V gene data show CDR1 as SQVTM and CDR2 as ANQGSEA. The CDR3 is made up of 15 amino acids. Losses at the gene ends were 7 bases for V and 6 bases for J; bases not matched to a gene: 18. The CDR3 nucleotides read TGCAGCGCATCAGCCGGGGGGACCTCCCTGGGCGAGCAGTACTTC. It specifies CSASAGGTSLGEQYF.

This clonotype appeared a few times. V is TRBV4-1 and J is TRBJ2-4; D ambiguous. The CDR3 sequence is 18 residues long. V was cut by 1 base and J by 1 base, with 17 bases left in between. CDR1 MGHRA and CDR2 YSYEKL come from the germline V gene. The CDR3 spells CASSQGPPVGFAKNIQYF. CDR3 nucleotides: TGCGCCAGCAGCCAAGGGCCCCCGGTGGGGTTTGCCAAAAACATTCAGTACTTC.